A selection of T cell receptor beta chains follows, all from one sample in a study of CD8+ T cells in alopecia areata. The method was immunoSEQ multiplex PCR; TCRdb's version includes in-frame clones alone and lacks a portion of them. The repertoire holds 100,000 to 150,000 clones, with approximately 58% as singletons. The sample was CD4+ T cells sorted from blood. The receptors were sampled from a human donor in good health. Both conserved end residues are part of each CDR3. The D gene is left open where the match is weak. Not every row has a clone size; where given, it reads once, few, many or a size class.

V gene,J gene,clone size,D gene,CDR3 DNA,CDR3 protein
TRBV29-1,TRBJ1-4,NA,TRBD1,TGCAGCGTTTCTAAATCAGGGGGCGAGGAAAAACTGTTTTTT,CSVSKSGGEEKLFF
TRBV30,TRBJ1-5,few,NA,TGTGCCTGGACTAAAGGGGCGAATCAGCCCCAGCATTTT,CAWTKGANQPQHF
TRBV5-1,TRBJ1-1,NA,NA,TGCGCCAGCAGCCTGACGGACAGTTATGAAGCTTTCTTT,CASSLTDSYEAFF
TRBV29-1,TRBJ1-2,NA,TRBD1,TGCAGCGGGGGACAGGGGGACTATGGCTACACCTTC,CSGGQGDYGYTF
TRBV6-5,TRBJ2-7,NA,NA,TGTGCCAGCACCCACCCCTTTAGCTACGAGCAGTACTTC,CASTHPFSYEQYF
TRBV10-3,TRBJ2-2,NA,NA,TGTGCCATCAGTGATAGACAGACGAACACCGGGGAGCTGTTTTTT,CAISDRQTNTGELFF
TRBV5-1,TRBJ1-1,NA,NA,TGCGCCAGCAGCCCCGGGGCAGGCCTGGGGGGGACTGAAGCTTTCTTT,CASSPGAGLGGTEAFF
TRBV6-6,TRBJ2-5,few,NA,TGTGCCAGCAGTACCCAGTACTTC,CASSTQYF
TRBV19,TRBJ2-2,NA,NA,TGTGCCAGTACTAAACTAGGAGGGGCCGGGGAGCTGTTTTTT,CASTKLGGAGELFF
TRBV11-3,TRBJ2-3,NA,TRBD1,TGTGCCAGCAGCCCCCAGGGACAGGGAGCTACAGATACGCAGTATTTT,CASSPQGQGATDTQYF
TRBV5-1,TRBJ2-7,NA,TRBD2,TGCGCCAGCAGCAGCGACCCGGGACTAGCGGGGGAGCAGTACTTC,CASSSDPGLAGEQYF
TRBV30,TRBJ1-2,NA,TRBD1,TGTGCCTGGGGGACAGGGTTGAATGGCTACACCTTC,CAWGTGLNGYTF
TRBV19,TRBJ2-2,NA,NA,TGTGCCAGTAGTCAAGGCACCGGGGAGCTGTTTTTT,CASSQGTGELFF
TRBV15,TRBJ2-7,NA,NA,TGTGCCACCAGCAGAGGGGGATCGGGGGTTGATGAGCAGTACTTC,CATSRGGSGVDEQYF
TRBV29-1,TRBJ1-5,few,NA,TGCAGCGCCCAGATCCGGGGATCGAGTCAGCCCCAGCATTTT,CSAQIRGSSQPQHF
TRBV18,TRBJ1-1,NA,NA,TGTGCCAGCTCACCATTTCCGGACAATTCGAACACTGAAGCTTTCTTT,CASSPFPDNSNTEAFF
TRBV16,TRBJ1-1,NA,TRBD1,TGTGCCAGCAGCCAGAGGCAGGGGGGGACTGAAGCTTTCTTT,CASSQRQGGTEAFF
TRBV29-1,TRBJ2-3,NA,NA,TGCAGCGTTGAACCCGCAGTCGGTACGCAGTATTTT,CSVEPAVGTQYF
TRBV6-6,TRBJ2-5,NA,NA,TGTGCCAGCAGTCGACAGCGGGAGACCCAGTACTTC,CASSRQRETQYF
TRBV29-1,TRBJ1-5,NA,NA,TGCAGCGTCGACCCGGGACACCCTTATAGCAATCAGCCCCAGCATTTT,CSVDPGHPYSNQPQHF